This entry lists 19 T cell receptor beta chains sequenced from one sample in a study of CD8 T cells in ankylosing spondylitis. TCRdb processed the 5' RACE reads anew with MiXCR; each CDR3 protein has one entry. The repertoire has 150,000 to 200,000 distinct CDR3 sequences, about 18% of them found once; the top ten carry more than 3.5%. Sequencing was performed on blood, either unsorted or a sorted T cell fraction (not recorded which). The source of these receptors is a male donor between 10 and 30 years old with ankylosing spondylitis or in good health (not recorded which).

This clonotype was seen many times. This CDR3 reads CASSYSISGAYNSPLHF. DNA for the CDR3: TGTGCCAGCAGTTACTCGATCTCGGGGGCCTATAATTCACCCCTCCACTTT. V and J are TRBV6-5 and TRBJ1-6; tentatively, D is TRBD1 (5 bases). CDR1 is MNHEY and CDR2 is SVGAGI in the germline V gene. Trimming removed 0 bases from V and 2 bases from J, with 11 bases in between. The CDR3 contains 17 residues.

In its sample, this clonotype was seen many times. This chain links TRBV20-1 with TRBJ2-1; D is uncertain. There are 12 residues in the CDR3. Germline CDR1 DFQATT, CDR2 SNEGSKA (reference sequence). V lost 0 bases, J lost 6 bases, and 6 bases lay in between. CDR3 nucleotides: TGCAGTGCTAGAGATCCCCCCAATGAGCAGTTCTTC. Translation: CSARDPPNEQFF.

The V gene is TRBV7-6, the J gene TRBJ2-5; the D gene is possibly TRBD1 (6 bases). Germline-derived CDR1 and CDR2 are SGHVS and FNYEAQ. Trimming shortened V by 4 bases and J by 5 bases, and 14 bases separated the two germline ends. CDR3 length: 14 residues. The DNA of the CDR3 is TGTGCCAGCAGCTCTTCAGGGGTAGTCGAGACCCAGTACTTC. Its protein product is CASSSSGVVETQYF.

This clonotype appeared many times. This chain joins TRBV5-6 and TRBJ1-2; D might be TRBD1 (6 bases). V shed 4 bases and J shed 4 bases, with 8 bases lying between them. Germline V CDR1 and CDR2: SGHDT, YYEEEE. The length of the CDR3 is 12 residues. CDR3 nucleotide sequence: TGTGCCAGCAGCGTGGACAGCTATGGCTACACCTTC. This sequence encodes CASSVDSYGYTF.

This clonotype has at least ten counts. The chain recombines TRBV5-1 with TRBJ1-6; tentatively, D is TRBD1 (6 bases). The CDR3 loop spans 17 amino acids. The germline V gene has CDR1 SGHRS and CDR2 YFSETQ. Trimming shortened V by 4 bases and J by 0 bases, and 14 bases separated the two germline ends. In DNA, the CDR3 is TGCGCCAGCAGCAAGGGGGAATCCATCTCCTATAATTCACCCCTCCACTTT. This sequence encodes CASSKGESISYNSPLHF.

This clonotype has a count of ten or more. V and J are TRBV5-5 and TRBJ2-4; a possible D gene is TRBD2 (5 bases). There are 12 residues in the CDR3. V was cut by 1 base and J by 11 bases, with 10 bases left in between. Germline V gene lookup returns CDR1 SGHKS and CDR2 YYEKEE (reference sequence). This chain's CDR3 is CASSLRGFVQYF. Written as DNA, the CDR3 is TGTGCCAGCAGCTTGCGGGGATTCGTTCAGTACTTC.

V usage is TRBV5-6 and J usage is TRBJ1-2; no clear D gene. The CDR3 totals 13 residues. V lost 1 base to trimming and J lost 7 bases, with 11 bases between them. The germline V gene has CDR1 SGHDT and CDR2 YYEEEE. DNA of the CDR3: TGTGCCAGCAGCTTGAGGTCTTCGGGTGGCTACACCTTC. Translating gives CASSLRSSGGYTF.

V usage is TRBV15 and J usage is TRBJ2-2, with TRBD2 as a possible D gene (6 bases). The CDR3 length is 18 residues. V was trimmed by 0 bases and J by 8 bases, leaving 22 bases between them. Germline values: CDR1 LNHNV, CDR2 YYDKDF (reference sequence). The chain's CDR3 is CATSRDRGTARRVGELFF. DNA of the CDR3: TGTGCCACCAGCAGAGATCGCGGGACGGCCCGACGAGTTGGGGAGCTGTTTTTT.

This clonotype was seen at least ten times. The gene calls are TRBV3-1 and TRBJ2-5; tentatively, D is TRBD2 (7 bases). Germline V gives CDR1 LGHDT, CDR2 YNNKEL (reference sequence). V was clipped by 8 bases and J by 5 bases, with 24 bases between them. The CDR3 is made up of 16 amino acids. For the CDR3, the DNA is TGTGCCAGCGGAGTCAGCGGGACACTTTTTCTGGAGACCCAGTACTTC. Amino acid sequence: CASGVSGTLFLETQYF.

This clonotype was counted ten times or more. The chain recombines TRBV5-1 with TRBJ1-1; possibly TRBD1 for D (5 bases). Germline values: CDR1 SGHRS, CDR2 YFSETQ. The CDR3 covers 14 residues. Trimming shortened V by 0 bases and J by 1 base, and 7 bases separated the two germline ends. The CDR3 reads CASSLETGNTEAFF. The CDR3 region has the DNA TGCGCCAGCAGCTTGGAAACAGGGAACACTGAAGCTTTCTTT.

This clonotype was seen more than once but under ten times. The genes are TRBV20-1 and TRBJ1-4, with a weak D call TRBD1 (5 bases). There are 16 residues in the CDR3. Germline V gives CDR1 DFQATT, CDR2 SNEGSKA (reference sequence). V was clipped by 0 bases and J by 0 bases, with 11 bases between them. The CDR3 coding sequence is TGCAGTGCTAGAGAGGGCGGGGGTTCAACTAATGAAAAACTGTTTTTT. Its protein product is CSAREGGGSTNEKLFF.

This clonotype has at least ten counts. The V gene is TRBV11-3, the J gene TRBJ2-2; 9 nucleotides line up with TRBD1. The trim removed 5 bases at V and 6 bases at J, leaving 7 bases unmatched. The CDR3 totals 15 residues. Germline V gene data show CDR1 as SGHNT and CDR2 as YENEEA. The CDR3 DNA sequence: TGTGCCAGCAGCACCGGACAGGGGTTCTCCGGGGAGCTGTTTTTT. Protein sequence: CASSTGQGFSGELFF.

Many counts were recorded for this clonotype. CDR3: CASSYSGLQYEQYF. The DNA of the CDR3 is TGTGCCAGCAGTTACTCGGGACTACAATACGAGCAGTACTTC. The chain joins TRBV6-6 to TRBJ2-7, with TRBD2 matching over 7 bases. The CDR3 spans 14 residues. Germline loops: CDR1 MNHNY, CDR2 SVGAGI (reference sequence). V lost 0 bases and J lost 4; bases outside the gene matches: 3.

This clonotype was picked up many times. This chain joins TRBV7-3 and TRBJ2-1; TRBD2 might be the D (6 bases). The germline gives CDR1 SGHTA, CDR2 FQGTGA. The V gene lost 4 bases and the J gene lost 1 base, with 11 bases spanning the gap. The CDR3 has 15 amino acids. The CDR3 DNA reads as TGTGCCAGCAGCTCAAGACTAGTGTCCTACAATGAGCAGTTCTTC. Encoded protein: CASSSRLVSYNEQFF.

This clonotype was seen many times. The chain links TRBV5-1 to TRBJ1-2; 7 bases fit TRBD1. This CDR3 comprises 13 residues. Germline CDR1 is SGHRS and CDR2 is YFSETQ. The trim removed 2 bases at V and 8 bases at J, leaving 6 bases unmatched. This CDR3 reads CASSFRQGEGYTF. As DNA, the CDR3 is TGCGCCAGCAGCTTCCGACAGGGCGAGGGCTACACCTTC.

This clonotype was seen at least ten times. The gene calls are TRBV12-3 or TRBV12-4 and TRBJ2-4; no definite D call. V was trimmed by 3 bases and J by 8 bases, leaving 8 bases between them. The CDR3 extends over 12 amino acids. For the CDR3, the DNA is TGTGCCAGCAGTTTCGCCGGAGACATTCAGTACTTC. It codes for CASSFAGDIQYF.

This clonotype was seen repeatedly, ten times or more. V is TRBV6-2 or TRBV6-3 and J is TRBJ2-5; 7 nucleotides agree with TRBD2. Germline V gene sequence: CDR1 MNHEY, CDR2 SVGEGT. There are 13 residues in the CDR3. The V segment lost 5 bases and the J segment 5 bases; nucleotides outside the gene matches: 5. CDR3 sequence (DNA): TGTGCCAGCAGTCGACTAGCCGAGGAGACCCAGTACTTC. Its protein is CASSRLAEETQYF.

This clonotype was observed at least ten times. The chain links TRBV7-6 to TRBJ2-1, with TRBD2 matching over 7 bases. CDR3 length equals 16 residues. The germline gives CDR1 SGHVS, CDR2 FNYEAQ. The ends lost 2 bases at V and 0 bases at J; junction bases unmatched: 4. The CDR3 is CASSLTSGISYNEQFF. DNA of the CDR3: TGTGCCAGCAGCTTAACGAGCGGGATCTCCTACAATGAGCAGTTCTTC.

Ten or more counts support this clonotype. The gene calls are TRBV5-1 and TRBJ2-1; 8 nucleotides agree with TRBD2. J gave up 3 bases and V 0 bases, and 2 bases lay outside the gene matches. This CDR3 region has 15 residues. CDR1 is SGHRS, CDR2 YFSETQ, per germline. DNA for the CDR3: TGCGCCAGCAGCTTGGATAGCGGGAACTACAATGAGCAGTTCTTC. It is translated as CASSLDSGNYNEQFF. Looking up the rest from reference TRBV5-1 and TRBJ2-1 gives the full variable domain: KAGVTQTPRYLIKTRGQQVTLSCSPISGHRSVSWYQQTPGQGLQFLFEYFSETQRNKGNFPGRFSGRQFSNSRSEMNVSTLELGDSALYLCASSLDSGNYNEQFFGPGTRLTVL.